A selection of T cell receptor beta chains follows, all from one sample in a study of cytomegalovirus exposure and HLA in healthy donors. Clones were sequenced by immunoSEQ multiplex PCR, and TCRdb holds only the in-frame ones, with some missing. The data show roughly 130,000 clones, about 81% seen once. The specimen sequenced was PBMCs. The receptors were gathered from a woman in her forties in good health and CMV-seropositive. CDR3s include the opening cysteine and the closing phenylalanine or tryptophan. The order of the fields is clone size, CDR3 length, D gene, V gene, J gene, CDR3 protein, CDR3 DNA. A D gene is named only where the DNA matches it firmly. The size field is filled for only some rows; it gives once, few, many or a size class.

clone size: NA
CDR3 length: 15
D gene: NA
V gene: TRBV19
J gene: TRBJ2-3
CDR3 protein: CASSDPGTLTDTQYF
CDR3 DNA: TGTGCCAGTAGTGACCCCGGGACACTCACAGATACGCAGTATTTT

clone size: NA
CDR3 length: 12
D gene: NA
V gene: TRBV7-9
J gene: TRBJ1-2
CDR3 protein: CSSSLGRGGYTF
CDR3 DNA: TGTTCCAGCAGCTTAGGGCGAGGAGGCTACACCTTC

clone size: NA
CDR3 length: 15
D gene: TRBD2
V gene: TRBV27
J gene: TRBJ2-3
CDR3 protein: CASSRTSGPTDTQYF
CDR3 DNA: TGTGCCAGCAGTCGCACTAGCGGCCCCACAGATACGCAGTATTTT

clone size: once
CDR3 length: 11
D gene: NA
V gene: TRBV2
J gene: TRBJ1-1
CDR3 protein: CASNDGVEAFF
CDR3 DNA: TGTGCCAGCAACGACGGGGTGGAAGCTTTCTTT

clone size: few
CDR3 length: 14
D gene: TRBD1
V gene: TRBV28
J gene: TRBJ2-2
CDR3 protein: CASSLTGDTGELFF
CDR3 DNA: TGTGCCAGCAGCTTGACAGGGGACACCGGGGAGCTGTTTTTT

clone size: NA
CDR3 length: 18
D gene: TRBD2
V gene: TRBV4-1
J gene: TRBJ2-1
CDR3 protein: CASSQASLAGVTYNEQFF
CDR3 DNA: TGCGCCAGCAGCCAAGCGAGTCTAGCGGGAGTGACCTACAATGAGCAGTTCTTC

clone size: once
CDR3 length: 15
D gene: TRBD2
V gene: TRBV19
J gene: TRBJ2-1
CDR3 protein: CASSMGLAAHNEQFF
CDR3 DNA: TGTGCCAGTAGTATGGGACTAGCGGCTCACAATGAGCAGTTCTTC

clone size: NA
CDR3 length: 14
D gene: TRBD1
V gene: TRBV6-1
J gene: TRBJ1-4
CDR3 protein: CASSDRQGWEKLFF
CDR3 DNA: TGTGCCAGCAGTGACCGACAGGGCTGGGAAAAACTGTTTTTT

clone size: NA
CDR3 length: 14
D gene: TRBD1
V gene: TRBV29-1
J gene: TRBJ1-5
CDR3 protein: CSVVGQGDNQPQHF
CDR3 DNA: TGCAGCGTTGTAGGTCAGGGGGACAATCAGCCCCAGCATTTT

clone size: NA
CDR3 length: 14
D gene: NA
V gene: TRBV5-1
J gene: TRBJ1-6
CDR3 protein: CASSSDPGNSPLHF
CDR3 DNA: TGCGCCAGCAGCTCGGACCCAGGGAATTCACCCCTCCACTTT

clone size: NA
CDR3 length: 14
D gene: TRBD1
V gene: TRBV11-2
J gene: TRBJ1-1
CDR3 protein: CASSLAGGGGGAFF
CDR3 DNA: TGTGCCAGCAGCTTAGCAGGGGGCGGGGGAGGGGCTTTCTTT

clone size: NA
CDR3 length: 14
D gene: NA
V gene: TRBV9
J gene: TRBJ2-7
CDR3 protein: CASSVGTGIYEQYF
CDR3 DNA: TGTGCCAGCAGCGTAGGCACAGGTATTTACGAGCAGTACTTC

clone size: few
CDR3 length: 16
D gene: TRBD2
V gene: TRBV6-6
J gene: TRBJ2-1
CDR3 protein: CASSYSLAGGDNEQFF
CDR3 DNA: TGTGCCAGCAGTTACTCCCTAGCGGGAGGGGACAATGAGCAGTTCTTC

clone size: few
CDR3 length: 14
D gene: TRBD1
V gene: TRBV5-1
J gene: TRBJ2-7
CDR3 protein: CASSPGTASYEQYF
CDR3 DNA: TGCGCCAGCAGCCCTGGGACAGCGTCCTACGAGCAGTACTTC

clone size: NA
CDR3 length: 14
D gene: NA
V gene: TRBV6-6
J gene: TRBJ1-4
CDR3 protein: CASRESGWSEKLFF
CDR3 DNA: TGTGCCAGCAGAGAGTCAGGGTGGAGTGAAAAACTGTTTTTT

clone size: NA
CDR3 length: 14
D gene: TRBD2
V gene: TRBV27
J gene: TRBJ2-7
CDR3 protein: CASSSGLGPLEQYF
CDR3 DNA: TGTGCCAGCAGTTCGGGACTAGGCCCCCTCGAGCAGTACTTC

clone size: few
CDR3 length: 16
D gene: TRBD2
V gene: TRBV5-6
J gene: TRBJ2-3
CDR3 protein: CASSLRGAGKADTQYF
CDR3 DNA: TGTGCCAGCAGCTTGAGAGGAGCGGGAAAGGCAGATACGCAGTATTTT

clone size: NA
CDR3 length: 11
D gene: NA
V gene: TRBV6-5
J gene: TRBJ2-3
CDR3 protein: CASSSSDTQYF
CDR3 DNA: TGTGCCAGCAGTTCCTCAGATACGCAGTATTTT

clone size: once
CDR3 length: 13
D gene: NA
V gene: TRBV19
J gene: TRBJ1-1
CDR3 protein: CASSMGQNTEAFF
CDR3 DNA: TGTGCCAGTAGCATGGGACAAAACACTGAAGCTTTCTTT

clone size: NA
CDR3 length: 11
D gene: NA
V gene: TRBV20-1
J gene: TRBJ1-2
CDR3 protein: CSARDIGFHTF
CDR3 DNA: TGCAGTGCTAGAGATATCGGGTTCCACACCTTC

clone size: NA
CDR3 length: 16
D gene: TRBD2
V gene: TRBV25-1
J gene: TRBJ2-7
CDR3 protein: CASSDLGLADGYEQYF
CDR3 DNA: TGTGCCAGCAGTGACCTCGGACTAGCGGATGGCTACGAGCAGTACTTC

clone size: NA
CDR3 length: 15
D gene: NA
V gene: TRBV6-1
J gene: TRBJ2-7
CDR3 protein: CASSAPRSGIYEQYF
CDR3 DNA: TGTGCCAGCAGTGCGCCTAGGTCCGGGATATACGAGCAGTACTTC

clone size: once
CDR3 length: 15
D gene: TRBD2
V gene: TRBV18
J gene: TRBJ2-2
CDR3 protein: CASSPRAGETGELFF
CDR3 DNA: TGTGCCAGCTCACCACGAGCGGGAGAGACCGGGGAGCTGTTTTTT

clone size: NA
CDR3 length: 14
D gene: TRBD1
V gene: TRBV7-9
J gene: TRBJ1-6
CDR3 protein: CASSLTGLYSPLHF
CDR3 DNA: TGTGCCAGCAGCTTGACAGGGTTGTATTCACCCCTCCACTTT

clone size: NA
CDR3 length: 17
D gene: TRBD2
V gene: TRBV7-3
J gene: TRBJ2-3
CDR3 protein: CASSPTRTSAYTDTQYF
CDR3 DNA: TGTGCCAGCAGCCCAACCAGAACTAGCGCTTACACAGATACGCAGTATTTT